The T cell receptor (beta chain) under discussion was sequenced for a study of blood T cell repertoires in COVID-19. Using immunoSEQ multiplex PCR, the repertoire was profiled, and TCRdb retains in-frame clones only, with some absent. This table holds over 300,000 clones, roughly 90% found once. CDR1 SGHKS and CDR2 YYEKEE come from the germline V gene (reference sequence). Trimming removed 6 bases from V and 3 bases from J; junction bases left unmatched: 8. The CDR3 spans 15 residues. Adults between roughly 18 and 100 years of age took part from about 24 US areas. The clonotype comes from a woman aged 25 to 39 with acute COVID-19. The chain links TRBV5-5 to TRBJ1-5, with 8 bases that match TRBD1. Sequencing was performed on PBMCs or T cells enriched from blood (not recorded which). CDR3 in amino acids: CASTLTGQDNQPQHF. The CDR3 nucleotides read TGTGCCAGCACTCTGACGGGACAGGACAATCAGCCCCAGCATTTT. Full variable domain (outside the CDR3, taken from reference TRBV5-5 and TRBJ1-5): DAGVTQSPTHLIKTRGQQVTLRCSPISGHKSVSWYQQVLGQGPQFIFQYYEKEERGRGNFPDRFSARQFPNYSSELNVNALLLGDSALYLCASTLTGQDNQPQHFGDGTRLSIL.